This TCR beta chain was retrieved from a study of cytomegalovirus exposure and HLA in healthy donors. Study background: Clustering assigned around 77% of the roughly 400 genotyped donors to the Caucasian-associated ancestry cluster.

Points from the study as a whole: Available immune exposure information was restricted to CMV serostatus only. According to the study, 160 or so TCR beta chains were cytomegalovirus-associated.

The CDR3 is 16 amino acids. The V gene's germline CDR1 is SEHNR and CDR2 FQNEAQ (reference sequence). The germline V and J ends were trimmed by 7 bases and 2 bases, with 20 bases remaining between them. Worth noting for this clone: The antigen remains unidentified.

PCR employed 60 Vbeta and 13 Jbeta primers. Assay: immunoSEQ multiplex PCR; the TCRdb copy retains only in-frame clones and omits some. The table shows approximately 150,000 clones, with roughly three quarters occurring only once. The source material was PBMCs. The V and J genes are TRBV7-9 and TRBJ1-1, with D unclear. This receptor was obtained from a male donor in good health and CMV-seronegative. The chain's CDR3 is CASTVTSGGPNTEAFF. CDR3 DNA sequence: TGTGCCAGCACCGTTACCTCGGGAGGCCCCAACACTGAAGCTTTCTTT. The variable domain in full, with the rest retrieved from reference TRBV7-9 and TRBJ1-1, is DTGVSQNPRHKITKRGQNVTFRCDPISEHNRLYWYRQTLGQGPEFLTYFQNEAQLEKSRLLSDRFSAERPKGSFSTLEIQRTEQGDSAMYLCASTVTSGGPNTEAFFGQGTRLTVV.